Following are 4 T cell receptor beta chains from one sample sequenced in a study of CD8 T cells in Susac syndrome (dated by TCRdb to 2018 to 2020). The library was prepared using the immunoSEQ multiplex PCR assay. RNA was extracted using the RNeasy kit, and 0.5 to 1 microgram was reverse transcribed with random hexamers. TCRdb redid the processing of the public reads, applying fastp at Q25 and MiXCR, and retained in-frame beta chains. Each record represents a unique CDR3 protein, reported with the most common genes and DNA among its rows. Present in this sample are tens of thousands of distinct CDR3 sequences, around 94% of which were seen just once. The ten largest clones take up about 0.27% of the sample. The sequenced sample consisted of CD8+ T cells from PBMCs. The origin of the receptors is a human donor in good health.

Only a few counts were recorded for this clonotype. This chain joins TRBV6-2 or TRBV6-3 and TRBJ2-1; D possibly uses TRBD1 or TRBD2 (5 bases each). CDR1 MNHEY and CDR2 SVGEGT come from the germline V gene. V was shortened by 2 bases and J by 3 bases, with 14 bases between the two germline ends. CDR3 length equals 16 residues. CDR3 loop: CASSYPGPRGYNEQFF. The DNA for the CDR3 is TGTGCCAGCAGTTACCCGGGGCCAAGGGGCTACAATGAGCAGTTCTTC.

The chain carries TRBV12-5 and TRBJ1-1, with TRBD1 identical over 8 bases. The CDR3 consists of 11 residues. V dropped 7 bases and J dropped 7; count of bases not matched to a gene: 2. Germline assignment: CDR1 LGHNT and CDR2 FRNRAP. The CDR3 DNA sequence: TGTGCTAGTGTCGACAGGGGTGAAGCTTTCTTT. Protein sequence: CASVDRGEAFF.

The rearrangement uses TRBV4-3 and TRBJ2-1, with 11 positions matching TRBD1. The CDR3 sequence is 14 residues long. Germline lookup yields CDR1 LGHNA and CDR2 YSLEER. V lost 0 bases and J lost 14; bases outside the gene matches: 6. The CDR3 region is CASSQDRGGQGEFF. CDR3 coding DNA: TGCGCCAGCAGCCAAGATCGGGGGGGACAGGGGGAGTTCTTC.

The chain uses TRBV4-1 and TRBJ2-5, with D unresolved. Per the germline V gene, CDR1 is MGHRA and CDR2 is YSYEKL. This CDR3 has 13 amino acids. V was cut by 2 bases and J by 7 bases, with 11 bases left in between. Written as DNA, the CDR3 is TGCGCCAGCAGCCAACAAGTAGTTTCGACCCAGTACTTC. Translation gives CASSQQVVSTQYF.